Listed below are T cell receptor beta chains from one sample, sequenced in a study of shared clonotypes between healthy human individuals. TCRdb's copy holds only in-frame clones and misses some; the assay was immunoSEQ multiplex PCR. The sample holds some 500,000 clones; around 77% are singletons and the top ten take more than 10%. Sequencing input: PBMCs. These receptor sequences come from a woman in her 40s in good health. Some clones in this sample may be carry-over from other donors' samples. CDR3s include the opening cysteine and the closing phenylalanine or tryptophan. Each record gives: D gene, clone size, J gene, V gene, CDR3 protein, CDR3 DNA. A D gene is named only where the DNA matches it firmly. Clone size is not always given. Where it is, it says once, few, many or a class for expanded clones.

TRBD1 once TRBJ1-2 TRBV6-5 CASSEGQARGYTF TGTGCCAGCAGTGAAGGACAGGCTCGCGGCTACACCTTC
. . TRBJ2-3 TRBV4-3 CASSQEGDTQYF TGCGCCAGCAGCCAAGAGGGAGATACGCAGTATTTT
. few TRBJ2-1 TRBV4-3 CASSQQTGTFYNEQFF TGCGCCAGCAGCCAACAAACCGGGACTTTCTACAATGAGCAGTTCTTC
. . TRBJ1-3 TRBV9 CASSVGGTGISGNTIYF TGTGCCAGCAGCGTGGGGGGCACAGGGATCTCTGGAAACACCATATATTTT
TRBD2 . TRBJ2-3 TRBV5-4 CASSQGLAGDTQYF TGTGCCAGCAGCCAGGGACTAGCGGGAGATACGCAGTATTTT
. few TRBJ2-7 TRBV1 CTSAGRRYEQYF TGCACCAGCGCGGGAAGGAGGTACGAGCAGTACTTC
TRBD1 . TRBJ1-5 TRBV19 CASSIEGTGGGQPQHF TGTGCCAGTAGTATAGAGGGGACAGGGGGAGGACAGCCCCAGCATTTT
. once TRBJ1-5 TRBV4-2 CASSHGSNQPQHF TGTGCCAGCAGCCACGGTTCCAATCAGCCCCAGCATTTT
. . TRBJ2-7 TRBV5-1 CASSLGSPYEQYF TGCGCCAGCAGCTTGGGCAGTCCCTACGAGCAGTACTTC
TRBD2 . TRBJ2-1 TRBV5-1 CASSLEASGVFF TGCGCCAGCAGCTTGGAGGCTAGCGGGGTGTTCTTC
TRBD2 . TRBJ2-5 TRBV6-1 CASSELAGEGETQYF TGTGCCAGCAGTGAACTAGCGGGAGAGGGAGAGACCCAGTACTTC
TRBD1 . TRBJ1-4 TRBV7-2 CASSIQGAGEKLFF TGTGCCAGCAGCATACAGGGGGCAGGGGAAAAACTGTTTTTT
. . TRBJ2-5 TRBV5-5 CASSFFGTGGDQETQYF TGTGCCAGCAGCTTTTTCGGCACGGGTGGCGACCAAGAGACCCAGTACTTC
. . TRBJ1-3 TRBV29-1 CSVRLALGGNTIYF TGCAGCGTCCGATTAGCATTAGGTGGAAACACCATATATTTT
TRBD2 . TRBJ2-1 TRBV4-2 CASSPTGLAGSSNEQFF TGTGCCAGCAGCCCTACAGGACTAGCGGGATCTTCCAATGAGCAGTTCTTC
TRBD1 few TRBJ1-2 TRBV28 CASSRDRGLYGYTF TGTGCCAGCAGCCGCGACAGGGGGCTCTATGGCTACACCTTC
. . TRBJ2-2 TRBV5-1 CASSLMTALNTGELFF TGCGCCAGCAGCTTGATGACAGCCCTGAACACCGGGGAGCTGTTTTTT
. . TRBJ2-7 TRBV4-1 CASSQDGPRGSAPYEQYF TGCGCCAGCAGCCAAGATGGGCCCAGAGGAAGTGCCCCCTACGAGCAGTACTTC
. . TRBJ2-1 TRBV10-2 CASGGGAYNEQFF TGCGCCAGCGGTGGGGGCGCCTACAATGAGCAGTTCTTC
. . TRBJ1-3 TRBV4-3 CASSRGGIGGSGNTIYF TGCGCCAGCAGCCGAGGGGGGATAGGGGGCTCTGGAAACACCATATATTTT
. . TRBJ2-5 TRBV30 CAWDGFRGETQYF TGTGCCTGGGATGGATTCAGAGGAGAGACCCAGTACTTC
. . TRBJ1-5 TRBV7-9 CASSLVDGHSNQPQHF TGTGCCAGCAGCTTAGTGGACGGGCATAGCAATCAGCCCCAGCATTTT
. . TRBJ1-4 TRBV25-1 CASSGETNEKLFF TGCGCCAGCAGTGGAGAAACTAATGAAAAACTGTTTTTT